The present TCR beta chain was sequenced within a study of Graves' ophthalmopathy and Graves' hyperthyroidism (dated by TCRdb to 2016 to 2019). With respect to the entire study: Peripheral blood was collected at initial diagnosis, before any treatment. To explore V-J signatures that distinguish ophthalmopathy from hyperthyroidism, a discovery set of about a hundred patients was enrolled, made up of roughly 41 with ophthalmopathy and around 60 with stable hyperthyroidism. In total, 135 blood samples were TCR-sequenced: approximately 40 ophthalmopathy, some 75 hyperthyroidism and some 17 hyperthyroidism-to-ophthalmopathy patients. To tell Graves' ophthalmopathy apart from Graves' hyperthyroidism, and to predict which patients would progress to ophthalmopathy, the study relied on TCR beta repertoire signatures. An independent validation cohort comprised 18 hyperthyroidism patients and 17 patients who later progressed from hyperthyroidism to ophthalmopathy. In several hyperthyroidism patients, the T-cell repertoires found in thyroid tissue were compared with those found in blood. Following sampling, methimazole starting at 30 mg daily was administered to hyperthyroidism patients, and high-dose intravenous methylprednisolone was administered to ophthalmopathy patients. Overall results and qualifications from the work: No statistical method was used to predetermine the sample size, and group allocation was not hidden from the investigators. In cross-validation, the 13-signature model distinguished ophthalmopathy from stable hyperthyroidism with about 87% sensitivity and 81.08% specificity, and in the test set the corresponding values were roughly 80% and 76%. Among expanded thyroid clonotypes with frequency above 0.001, most also showed up in blood, which suggests that blood repertoires may reflect the thyroid immune response. In validation, the model predicted ophthalmopathy progression with less than 71% sensitivity and 72% to 80% specificity; 12 predicted patients were CT-confirmed with GO in a median of approximately 6.5 months.

CDR3 length: 15 amino acids, cysteine to phenylalanine. Only the CDR3 DNA stays, 45 bases, in frame from base 1. Taken from the germline V gene (reference sequence), the CDR1 and CDR2 loops are PRHDT and FYEKMQ. As for this clonotype: The specificity of this receptor is unknown. Possible read error: a much larger clone is one base away.

Patients with ophthalmopathy had moderately to severely active disease, with a Clinical Activity Score of 3 or more, a NOSPECS grade of 4 or more, and a disease duration of less than 3 months. Patients with other autoimmune diseases, uncontrolled infections, pregnancy or lactation were excluded. Clinical symptoms, serum thyroxine, TRAb, thyroid ultrasound and orbital computed tomography were used for diagnosis. Ficoll-Paque density gradient centrifugation was used to isolate PBMCs from 9.5 to 10 ml of fresh peripheral blood. Total RNA was extracted using Trizol reagent, and RNA quality was checked on an Agilent 2100 Bioanalyzer. For repertoire sequencing, the TCR beta CDR3 regions were amplified from RNA transcripts. HTBI primers and the Qiagen OneStep RT-PCR kit were used in a first-round RT-PCR, which was followed by a second-round multiplex PCR, size selection and purification. Libraries were sequenced on an Illumina HiSeq2000 using paired-end 100 bp reads. Per the source publication's procedure: Reads were processed with SOAPnuke, discarding reads with adapters, uncalled bases, mean Phred below 15, or no exact constant-primer or identifier match. COPE v1.2.5 was used to merge high-quality paired reads. Unique nucleotide sequences were defined as clonotypes and aligned to IMGT TRB V, D and J references using MiTCR v1.1. The analysis was limited to V-J combinations with a frequency above 0.0001, which together covered 99.2% of repertoires. For each V-J combination, a TCR clonal expansion and chaos score was defined as the ratio of F50 clonal expansion to chaos observed in the TCRdist matrix. Welch's t-statistics and random forest were used to reduce the features to about 12 V-J combinations, which were then used as input to a naive Bayes classifier. Thyroid-blood repertoire similarity was quantified with the Morisita-Horn index. TCRdb passed the public sequencing reads through fastp at Q25 and MiXCR, retaining productive beta sequences. Rows matching on CDR3 protein sequence are summarized as one entry with the most common DNA and genes. TCRdb assigned the V and J calls; the authors' analysis was not used. The table for this sample lists approximately 700,000 distinct CDR3 sequences; about 38% of them were counted only once. The ten top clones hold over 2.5% of the sample.

This clonotype was obtained from an adult man with Graves' ophthalmopathy. The chain joins TRBV13 to TRBJ1-6, and TRBD1 may be the D gene, going by 5 matching bases. The sequencing input was peripheral blood. The nucleotides read TGTGCCAGCAACTTAGGTCGGGGCCGCGATTCACCCCTCCACTTT. Translated, it reads CASNLGRGRDSPLHF.